The source of this T cell receptor (beta chain) is a study of blood T cells in healthy people across ages. This clonotype has a count of ten or more. The CDR3 contains 13 residues. V shed 1 base and J shed 5 bases, with 6 bases lying between them. Germline V gene lookup returns CDR1 SGHTA and CDR2 FQGNSA. Together with a sample-barcoded 5' primer, a J-beta primer mix was included in a second PCR lasting about 6 to 11 cycles. TCRdb reprocessed the 5' RACE reads with MiXCR, giving one entry per CDR3 protein. The top ten clones hold just over 4% of a sample with approximately 1.5 million distinct CDR3 sequences, about 42% of them seen once. Every sample yielded at least 6 million isolated PBMCs.

Sample: blood. The rearrangement joins TRBV7-2 to TRBJ2-1, with D hard to call. The receptor comes from a young woman in good health. The CDR3 loop is CASSLVADNEQFF. The CDR3 DNA sequence: TGTGCCAGCAGCTTAGTTGCAGACAATGAGCAGTTCTTC. Using reference TRBV7-2 and TRBJ2-1 for the parts outside the CDR3, the full variable domain is GAGVSQSPSNKVTEKGKDVELRCDPISGHTALYWYRQSLGQGLEFLIYFQGNSAPDKSGLPSDRFSAERTGGSVSTLTIQRTQQEDSAVYLCASSLVADNEQFFGPGTRLTVL.